This T cell receptor beta chain was sequenced during a study of control samples from healthy donors and cancer patients (dated by TCRdb to about 2020). The library was made by the immunoSEQ multiplex PCR assay. TCRdb holds this immuneACCESS table with in-frame rearrangements only. Some clones are missing; in checked studies, unresolved V genes explain under half, and the rest has no known cause. The sample includes 100,000 or so clones, with 90% to 95% observed a single time. The ten largest clones take up around 0.9% of the sample. A word on this clone: Its antigen remains unidentified. The input lacks base qualities; no much larger clone sits a single base away.

From its cysteine to its phenylalanine, the CDR3 spans 15 amino acids. The CDR3 DNA has 45 bases and is translated from base 1. From the germline V gene, CDR1 is SNHLY and CDR2 is FYNNEI. The V end loses 1 base and the J end loses 1 base, and a stretch of 11 bases separates them. Sequencing was carried out using blood. The sequence was obtained from a woman aged 25 to 39 in good health. This receptor chain uses TRBV2 and TRBJ2-7, and the D gene may be TRBD1, 5 bases matching. CDR3 region: CASSEGVQGSYEQYF. In nucleotides, the sequence is TGTGCCAGCAGTGAAGGGGTCCAGGGATCCTACGAGCAGTACTTC.